The present TCR beta chain was sequenced within a study of blood T cell repertoires in COVID-19. CDR1 LGHNA and CDR2 YSLEER come from the germline V gene. This CDR3 spans 16 amino acids. The trim removed 4 bases at V and 2 bases at J, leaving 7 bases unmatched. Original handling: From reference gene primer amplification, estimates of nucleated cell counts were derived. The method was immunoSEQ multiplex PCR; TCRdb's version includes in-frame clones alone and lacks a portion of them. V, J and clone size are taken as reported in that table, and D and trimming were inferred from the DNA itself. The sample has a few hundred thousand clones, more than 75% seen once.

The sample was peripheral blood. The genes are TRBV4-3 and TRBJ2-3, with 9 bases lining up with TRBD1. The TCR comes from a woman aged 25 to 39 who had recovered from COVID-19. CDR3 sequence (DNA): TGCGCCAGCAGCCTCCTCGGGACAGGGAACACAGATACGCAGTATTTT. It codes for CASSLLGTGNTDTQYF.